The rows below give T cell receptor beta chains drawn from one sample of a study of blood T cell repertoires in COVID-19. Sequenced by immunoSEQ multiplex PCR; TCRdb stores in-frame clones only, minus some. The sample records 260,000 or so clones, less than 85% being singletons. Sequencing was done on a sample of PBMCs or T cells enriched from blood (not recorded which). The source of these receptors is a woman aged 50 to 65 who had recovered from COVID-19. CDR3s include the opening cysteine and the closing phenylalanine or tryptophan. A D gene is named only where the DNA matches it firmly. The size of a clone is reported for some rows only, either as once, few or many, or as a class for expanded clones.

TRBJ2-7,TRBV28,.,.,TGTGCCAGCGAACCTCTAGGGGGACGGCGCGAGCAGTACTTC,CASEPLGGRREQYF
TRBJ2-1,TRBV28,.,.,TGTGCCAGCAGTTGGAGCATAGAGCTCAATGAGCAGTTCTTC,CASSWSIELNEQFF
TRBJ2-7,TRBV6-1,.,.,TGTGCCAGCAGTGATCCGTTTTCCTACGAGCAGTACTTC,CASSDPFSYEQYF
TRBJ1-1,TRBV19,.,.,TGTGCCAGTAGTATCCCCCCAGGGGATACTGAAGCTTTCTTT,CASSIPPGDTEAFF
TRBJ1-5,TRBV18,.,.,TGTGCCAGCTCCCGACAAGACAATCAGCCCCAGCATTTT,CASSRQDNQPQHF
TRBJ1-4,TRBV5-8,.,.,TGTGCCAGCAGCCCCTGGAGGCACCTTGCGGCAACTAATGAAAAACTGTTTTTT,CASSPWRHLAATNEKLFF
TRBJ2-7,TRBV10-3,TRBD2,.,TGTGCCATCAGCGAGATTACTAGCGGGGGGCCCTACGAGCAGTACTTC,CAISEITSGGPYEQYF
TRBJ2-3,TRBV3-1/TRBV3-2,.,.,TGTGCCAGCGGCGGGACCCCTGAAGTGGCGCAGTATTTT,CASGGTPEVAQYF
TRBJ1-6,TRBV2,.,.,TGTGCCAGCAGTGACAGGGGAGGGTCACCCCTCCACTTT,CASSDRGGSPLHF
TRBJ1-5,TRBV19,TRBD1,once,TGTGCCAGTAGTGTGACAGGGAATCAGCCCCAGCATTTT,CASSVTGNQPQHF
TRBJ1-1,TRBV2,.,.,TGTGCCAGCAGTGAGGAAGGGGGAGAGACTGAAGCTTTCTTT,CASSEEGGETEAFF
TRBJ1-2,TRBV5-1,.,once,TGCGCCAGCAGCTTGGAGCCCGTCTACAGCTCTGGCTACACCTTC,CASSLEPVYSSGYTF
TRBJ1-4,TRBV19,.,.,TGTGCCAGTAGAGACAGACCAACTAATGAAAAACTGTTTTTT,CASRDRPTNEKLFF
TRBJ1-1,TRBV7-8,.,once,TGTGCCAGCAGCTTAGGACAGATGAACACTGAAGCTTTCTTT,CASSLGQMNTEAFF
TRBJ1-1,TRBV7-2,.,.,TGTGCCAGCAGCTTTATTGAAGCTTTCTTT,CASSFIEAFF
TRBJ2-3,TRBV7-9,.,.,TGTGCCAGCAGCTTAGCAGCTAGCAGAACAGATACGCAGTATTTT,CASSLAASRTDTQYF
TRBJ2-3,TRBV4-1,TRBD2,.,TGCGCCAGCAGTTTAGGGAGGGTCGGGTTATTAAACACAGATACGCAGTATTTT,CASSLGRVGLLNTDTQYF
TRBJ1-1,TRBV28,.,once,TGTGCCAGCAGTTTGACTTTCCGGGGCACTGAAGCTTTCTTT,CASSLTFRGTEAFF
TRBJ1-4,TRBV27,.,.,TGTGCCAGCAGTTCTCTACAGGGAAATGAAAAACTGTTTTTT,CASSSLQGNEKLFF
TRBJ1-4,TRBV3-1/TRBV3-2,TRBD1,once,TGTGCCAGCAGCCAAGGAAGACGACAGGGCCCAAATGAAAAACTGTTTTTT,CASSQGRRQGPNEKLFF
TRBJ2-1,TRBV5-1,TRBD2,.,TGCGCCAGCAGCTTGGATTCGGGGGGGTTCTACAATGAGCAGTTCTTC,CASSLDSGGFYNEQFF
TRBJ1-4,TRBV11-2,.,.,TGTGCCAGCAGCTTAGGCGCCAGGGGCCACAGTGAAAAACTGTTTTTT,CASSLGARGHSEKLFF
TRBJ2-1,TRBV6-4,TRBD2,.,TGTGCCAGCAGTGAATCGTTCTTAGCGGGGGGCTCCTACAATGAGCAGTTCTTC,CASSESFLAGGSYNEQFF
TRBJ2-2,TRBV10-3,TRBD1,.,TGTGCCATCAGCCCGGGACAGGGTCAAACCGGGGAGCTGTTTTTT,CAISPGQGQTGELFF
TRBJ2-3,TRBV5-1,TRBD2,.,TGCGCCAGCAGCTTATCGGTAGCGGGAAGCACAGATACGCAGTATTTT,CASSLSVAGSTDTQYF
TRBJ1-2,TRBV12-3/TRBV12-4,TRBD1,few,TGTGCCAGCAAGCCGGGACAGGCGGGTGGCTACACCTTC,CASKPGQAGGYTF
TRBJ1-5,TRBV30,.,.,TGTGCCTGGAGTCTGGACATCAATCAGCCCCAGCATTTT,CAWSLDINQPQHF
TRBJ2-7,TRBV27,.,.,TGTGCCAGCAGTTTAGAGGCGGGACGATACGAGCAGTACTTC,CASSLEAGRYEQYF
TRBJ1-1,TRBV3-1/TRBV3-2,.,.,TGTGCCAGCAGCCAAGAACCAGGGGTGAACACTGAAGCTTTCTTT,CASSQEPGVNTEAFF
TRBJ2-2,TRBV19,TRBD1,once,TGTGCCAGTGAGGACAGGGGGCGGATTAAGTACACCGGGGAGCTGTTTTTT,CASEDRGRIKYTGELFF
TRBJ2-1,TRBV18,.,.,TGTGCCAGCTCACCCGCCAGGAATGAGCAGTTCTTC,CASSPARNEQFF
TRBJ1-6,TRBV2,.,few,TGTGCCAGCAGTGAAAAGGAGAATTCACCCCTCCACTTT,CASSEKENSPLHF
TRBJ1-3,TRBV5-1,TRBD1,.,TGCGCCAGCAGCTTGGCCGGGACAGGGACCTCTGGAAACACCATATATTTT,CASSLAGTGTSGNTIYF
TRBJ2-7,TRBV5-1,.,few,TGCGCCAGCAGCTTGGCCGGGTCCGACGAGCAGTACTTC,CASSLAGSDEQYF
TRBJ1-1,TRBV6-9,.,few,TGTGCCAGCAGTTATTCTCAGGGTATGGAAGAAGCTTTCTTT,CASSYSQGMEEAFF
TRBJ1-3,TRBV14,.,.,TGTGCCAGCAGCCGCAGGGGATTCTCTGGAAACACCATATATTTT,CASSRRGFSGNTIYF
TRBJ2-1,TRBV7-2,TRBD1,.,TGTGCCAGCAGCTTATCCGAGACAGGGCGGGACAATGAGCAGTTCTTC,CASSLSETGRDNEQFF
TRBJ1-2,TRBV28,.,few,TGTGCCAGCACTGGAGGGGGGGCGCGATCCTATGGCTACACCTTC,CASTGGGARSYGYTF
TRBJ2-5,TRBV6-5,.,.,TGTGCCAGCAGCACGTCCTCAGGCGAGACCCAGTACTTC,CASSTSSGETQYF
TRBJ1-3,TRBV7-9,.,.,TGTGCCAGCAGCTTATGGCACTCTGGAAACACCATATATTTT,CASSLWHSGNTIYF
TRBJ1-2,TRBV28,.,.,TGTGCCAGCAGTCCGCCAACAGGGTATTATGGCTACACCTTC,CASSPPTGYYGYTF
TRBJ1-2,TRBV5-6,TRBD1,.,TGTGCCAGCGGGGACAGGGTTTCTATCGGTGGCTACACCTTC,CASGDRVSIGGYTF
TRBJ1-2,TRBV24-1,.,.,TGTGCCACCAGTGACCGCCACGGGAGCCGATATGGCTACACCTTC,CATSDRHGSRYGYTF